Listed below are T cell receptor beta chains from one sample, sequenced in a study of T-cell reconstitution after alpha-beta-depleted transplantation in children. TCRdb fed the PCR reads into MiXCR, producing one record per CDR3 protein. The profile shows fewer than 700,000 distinct CDR3 sequences, roughly 13% of them singletons. The sequencing here drew on PBMCs, mostly from graft donor cells, taken 360 days after TCRalphabeta/CD19-depleted stem cell transplant. All receptors derive from a male patient younger than 18 who had a stem cell transplant for acute myeloid leukemia, so the T cells may come from the graft donor. CDR3s include the opening cysteine and the closing phenylalanine or tryptophan. The order of the fields is D gene, V gene, clone size, J gene, CDR3 DNA, CDR3 protein. A D gene is named only where the DNA matches it firmly. The size entry is marked missing in some rows and otherwise reads once, few, many or a size class.

D gene: NA
V gene: TRBV20-1
clone size: NA
J gene: TRBJ1-2
CDR3 DNA: TGCAGTGCTAGTGTGACACCTAACTATGGCTACACCTTC
CDR3 protein: CSASVTPNYGYTF

D gene: TRBD2
V gene: TRBV4-2
clone size: NA
J gene: TRBJ2-7
CDR3 DNA: TGTGCCAGCAGCCAAGATGGCGGGAGGGCCGACCAAATTTACGAGCAGTACTTC
CDR3 protein: CASSQDGGRADQIYEQYF

D gene: NA
V gene: TRBV28
clone size: NA
J gene: TRBJ2-1
CDR3 DNA: TGTGCCAGCAGTTCCCCTCAACTTTACAATGAGCAGTTCTTC
CDR3 protein: CASSSPQLYNEQFF

D gene: NA
V gene: TRBV6-5
clone size: many
J gene: TRBJ1-1
CDR3 DNA: TGTGCCAGCAGCAGGGTCCTCGAGAAGAACACTGAAGCTTTCTTT
CDR3 protein: CASSRVLEKNTEAFF

D gene: NA
V gene: TRBV18
clone size: NA
J gene: TRBJ2-7
CDR3 DNA: TGTGCCAGCTCACCACCGGTGCGGGTAGCCTACGAGCAGTACTTC
CDR3 protein: CASSPPVRVAYEQYF

D gene: NA
V gene: TRBV18
clone size: NA
J gene: TRBJ1-6
CDR3 DNA: TGTGCCAGCTCCCCAAATAGGGAGTTGAATTCACCCCTCCACTTT
CDR3 protein: CASSPNRELNSPLHF

D gene: NA
V gene: TRBV7-2
clone size: NA
J gene: TRBJ2-7
CDR3 DNA: TGTGCCAGCCTGGATAAAAGGGTGGGGTACGAGCAGTACTTC
CDR3 protein: CASLDKRVGYEQYF

D gene: TRBD2
V gene: TRBV28
clone size: many
J gene: TRBJ2-1
CDR3 DNA: TGTGCCAGCAGTTTACAAACTAGCGGGAGCTACAATGAGCAGTTCTTC
CDR3 protein: CASSLQTSGSYNEQFF

D gene: TRBD1
V gene: TRBV12-3/TRBV12-4
clone size: few
J gene: TRBJ1-4
CDR3 DNA: TGTGCCAGCAGTCCCCTCAGCGGGACAGGGGCAACTAATGAAAAACTGTTTTTT
CDR3 protein: CASSPLSGTGATNEKLFF

D gene: NA
V gene: TRBV7-6
clone size: many
J gene: TRBJ2-3
CDR3 DNA: TGTGCCAGCAGCGCCCTTAATAGGGAGGCAGATACGCAGTATTTT
CDR3 protein: CASSALNREADTQYF

D gene: TRBD2
V gene: TRBV4-2
clone size: NA
J gene: TRBJ2-2
CDR3 DNA: TGTGCCAGCAGCCAAGAGAGTCAGGGGGTCGGGCTAGCGGGAGTTAAGAACACCGGGGAGCTGTTTTTT
CDR3 protein: CASSQESQGVGLAGVKNTGELFF

D gene: NA
V gene: TRBV18
clone size: many
J gene: TRBJ2-3
CDR3 DNA: TGTGCCAGCTCATCGCGAACCACAGATACGCAGTATTTT
CDR3 protein: CASSSRTTDTQYF

D gene: TRBD2
V gene: TRBV7-8
clone size: NA
J gene: TRBJ2-7
CDR3 DNA: TGTGCCAGCAGCTTAGTTCGACTAGCGAACTACGAGCAGTACTTC
CDR3 protein: CASSLVRLANYEQYF

D gene: NA
V gene: TRBV7-2
clone size: NA
J gene: TRBJ2-7
CDR3 DNA: TGTGCCAGCAGCTTAGCAATAGCGGCAGGCGGTACCTACGTCTACGAGCAGTACTTC
CDR3 protein: CASSLAIAAGGTYVYEQYF

D gene: NA
V gene: TRBV20-1
clone size: few
J gene: TRBJ2-7
CDR3 DNA: TGCAGTGCTACCCTTGTTACGTCGGGGGAGCAGTACTTC
CDR3 protein: CSATLVTSGEQYF

D gene: NA
V gene: TRBV28
clone size: NA
J gene: TRBJ2-7
CDR3 DNA: TGTGCCAGCAGGGACACTCCCTACGAGCAGTACTTC
CDR3 protein: CASRDTPYEQYF

D gene: NA
V gene: TRBV29-1
clone size: few
J gene: TRBJ2-4
CDR3 DNA: TGCAGCGTTATGACTTTTCGGACTAATAAAAACATTCAGTACTTC
CDR3 protein: CSVMTFRTNKNIQYF

D gene: NA
V gene: TRBV6-2/TRBV6-3
clone size: few
J gene: TRBJ2-1
CDR3 DNA: TGTGCCAGCAGTTACTCGTTTGGGAACAATGAGCAGTTCTTC
CDR3 protein: CASSYSFGNNEQFF

D gene: NA
V gene: TRBV6-2/TRBV6-3
clone size: few
J gene: TRBJ2-7
CDR3 DNA: TGTGCCAGCAGTTTGATGAGGGCCGTCCACGAGCAGTACTTC
CDR3 protein: CASSLMRAVHEQYF

D gene: TRBD2
V gene: TRBV6-2/TRBV6-3
clone size: NA
J gene: TRBJ2-5
CDR3 DNA: TGTGCCAGCAGTCTCGGGACTAGCGGGCCGAGGAAGACCCAGTACTTC
CDR3 protein: CASSLGTSGPRKTQYF

D gene: TRBD2
V gene: TRBV20-1
clone size: many
J gene: TRBJ2-7
CDR3 DNA: TGCAGTGCTAGCCTTATTCTAGCGGGAGGATCTCAGTACTTC
CDR3 protein: CSASLILAGGSQYF

D gene: TRBD2
V gene: TRBV12-3/TRBV12-4
clone size: few
J gene: TRBJ2-3
CDR3 DNA: TGTGCCCGGGAGGGGAGCACAGATACGCAGTATTTT
CDR3 protein: CAREGSTDTQYF

D gene: NA
V gene: TRBV7-8
clone size: few
J gene: TRBJ2-3
CDR3 DNA: TGTGCCAGCAGCCTCCTTCCGACAGTTTCCGACTACACAGATACGCAGTATTTT
CDR3 protein: CASSLLPTVSDYTDTQYF

D gene: NA
V gene: TRBV2
clone size: NA
J gene: TRBJ2-4
CDR3 DNA: TGTGCCAGCAGTGAACGTAGCCCGATAGCCAAAAACATTCAGTACTTC
CDR3 protein: CASSERSPIAKNIQYF

D gene: TRBD1
V gene: TRBV12-3/TRBV12-4
clone size: many
J gene: TRBJ1-2
CDR3 DNA: TGTGCCAGCAGCTTACAGGGGGAGGTTAACTATGGCTACACCTTC
CDR3 protein: CASSLQGEVNYGYTF